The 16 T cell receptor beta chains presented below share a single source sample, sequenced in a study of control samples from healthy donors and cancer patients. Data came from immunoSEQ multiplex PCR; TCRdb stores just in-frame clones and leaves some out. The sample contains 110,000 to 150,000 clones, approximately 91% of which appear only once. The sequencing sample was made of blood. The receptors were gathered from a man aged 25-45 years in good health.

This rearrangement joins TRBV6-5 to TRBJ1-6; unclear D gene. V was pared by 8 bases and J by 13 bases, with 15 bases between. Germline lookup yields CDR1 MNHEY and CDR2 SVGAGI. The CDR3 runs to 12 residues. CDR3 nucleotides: TGTGCCAGCGGGCCAGTGAGTGGGCCCCTCCACTTT. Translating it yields CASGPVSGPLHF.

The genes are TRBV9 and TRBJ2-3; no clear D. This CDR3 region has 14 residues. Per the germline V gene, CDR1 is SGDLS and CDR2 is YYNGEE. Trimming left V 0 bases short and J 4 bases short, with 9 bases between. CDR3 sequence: CASSVVSTADTQYF. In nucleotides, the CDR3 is TGTGCCAGCAGCGTAGTATCAACAGCAGATACGCAGTATTTT.

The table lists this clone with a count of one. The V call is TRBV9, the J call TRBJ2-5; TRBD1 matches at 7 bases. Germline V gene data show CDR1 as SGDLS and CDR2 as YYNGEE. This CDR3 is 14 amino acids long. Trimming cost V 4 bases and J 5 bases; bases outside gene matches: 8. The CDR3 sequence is CASSLQGVSETQYF. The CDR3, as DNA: TGTGCCAGCAGCCTCCAGGGGGTTAGCGAGACCCAGTACTTC.

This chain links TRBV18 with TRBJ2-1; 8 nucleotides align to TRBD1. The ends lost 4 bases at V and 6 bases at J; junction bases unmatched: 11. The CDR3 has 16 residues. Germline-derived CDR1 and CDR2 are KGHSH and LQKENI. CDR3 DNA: TGTGCCAGCTCACTTGACCGGACAGGGTTTAGCAATGAGCAGTTCTTC. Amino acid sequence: CASSLDRTGFSNEQFF. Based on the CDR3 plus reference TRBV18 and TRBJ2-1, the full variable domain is NAGVMQNPRHLVRRRGQEARLRCSPMKGHSHVYWYRQLPEEGLKFMVYLQKENIIDESGMPKERFSAEFPKEGPSILRIQQVVRGDSAAYFCASSLDRTGFSNEQFFGPGTRLTVL.

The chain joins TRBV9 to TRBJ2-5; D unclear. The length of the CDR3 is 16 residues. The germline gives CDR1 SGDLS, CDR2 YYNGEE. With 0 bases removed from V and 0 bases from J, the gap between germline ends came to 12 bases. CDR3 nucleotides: TGTGCCAGCAGCGTAGGGGCAAACTCGTACCAAGAGACCCAGTACTTC. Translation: CASSVGANSYQETQYF.

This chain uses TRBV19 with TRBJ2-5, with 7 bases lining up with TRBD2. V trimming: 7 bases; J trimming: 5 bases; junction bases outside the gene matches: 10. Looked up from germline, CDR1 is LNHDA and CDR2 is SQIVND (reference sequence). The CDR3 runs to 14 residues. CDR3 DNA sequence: TGTGCCAGTAAGGGGAGCGGGGCAGCGGAGACCCAGTACTTC. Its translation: CASKGSGAAETQYF.

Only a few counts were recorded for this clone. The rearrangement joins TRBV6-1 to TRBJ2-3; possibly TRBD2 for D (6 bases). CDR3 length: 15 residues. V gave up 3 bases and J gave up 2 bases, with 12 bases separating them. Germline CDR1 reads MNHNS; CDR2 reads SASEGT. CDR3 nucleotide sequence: TGTGCCAGCAGTGAGGGTGGGAGGCACACAGATACGCAGTATTTT. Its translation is CASSEGGRHTDTQYF.

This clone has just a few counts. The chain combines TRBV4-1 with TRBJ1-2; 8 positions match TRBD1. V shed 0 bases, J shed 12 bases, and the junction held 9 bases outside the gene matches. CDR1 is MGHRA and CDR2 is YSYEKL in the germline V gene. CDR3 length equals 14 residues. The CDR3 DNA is TGCGCCAGCAGCCAAGACTGGACAGGGAAATATAACACCTTC. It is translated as CASSQDWTGKYNTF.

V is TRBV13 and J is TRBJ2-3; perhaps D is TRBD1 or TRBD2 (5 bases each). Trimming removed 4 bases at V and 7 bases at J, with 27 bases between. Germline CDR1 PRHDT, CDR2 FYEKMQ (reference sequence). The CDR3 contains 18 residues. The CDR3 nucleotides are TGTGCCAGCAGCTCACTCAACCCGGGACCCCCTGATGGGAATACGCAGTATTTT. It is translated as CASSSLNPGPPDGNTQYF.

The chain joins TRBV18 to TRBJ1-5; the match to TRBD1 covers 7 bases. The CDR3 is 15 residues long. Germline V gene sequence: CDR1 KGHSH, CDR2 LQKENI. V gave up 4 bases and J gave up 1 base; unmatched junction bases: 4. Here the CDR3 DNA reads TGTGCCAGCTCACAAACAGGGGTGAGCAATCAGCCCCAGCATTTT. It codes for CASSQTGVSNQPQHF.

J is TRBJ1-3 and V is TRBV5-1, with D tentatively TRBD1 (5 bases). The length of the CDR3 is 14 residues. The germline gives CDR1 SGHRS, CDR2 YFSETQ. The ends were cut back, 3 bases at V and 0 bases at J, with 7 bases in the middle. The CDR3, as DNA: TGCGCCAGCAGCTCCGGGGGCTCTGGAAACACCATATATTTT. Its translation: CASSSGGSGNTIYF.

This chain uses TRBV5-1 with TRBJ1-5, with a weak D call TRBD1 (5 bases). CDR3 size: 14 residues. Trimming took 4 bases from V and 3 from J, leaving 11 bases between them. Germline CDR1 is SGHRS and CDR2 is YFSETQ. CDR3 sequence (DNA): TGCGCCAGCAGCCCGGGGGAGTACAATCAGCCCCAGCATTTT. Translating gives CASSPGEYNQPQHF.

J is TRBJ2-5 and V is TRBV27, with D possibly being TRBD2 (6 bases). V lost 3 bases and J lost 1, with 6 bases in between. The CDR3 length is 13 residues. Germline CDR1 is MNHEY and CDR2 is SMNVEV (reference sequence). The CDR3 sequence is CASSFGGQETQYF. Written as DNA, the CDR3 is TGTGCCAGCAGTTTCGGGGGCCAAGAGACCCAGTACTTC.

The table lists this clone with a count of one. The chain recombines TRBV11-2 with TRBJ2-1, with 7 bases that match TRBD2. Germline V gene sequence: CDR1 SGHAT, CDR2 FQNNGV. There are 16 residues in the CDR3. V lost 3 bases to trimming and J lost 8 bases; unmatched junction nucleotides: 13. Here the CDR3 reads CASSFLGGGVLDEQFF. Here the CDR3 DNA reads TGTGCCAGCAGCTTCCTTGGGGGAGGGGTGTTAGATGAGCAGTTCTTC.

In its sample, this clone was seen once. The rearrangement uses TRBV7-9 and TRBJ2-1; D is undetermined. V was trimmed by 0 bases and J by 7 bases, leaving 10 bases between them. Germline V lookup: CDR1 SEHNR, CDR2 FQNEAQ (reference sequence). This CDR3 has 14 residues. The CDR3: CASSLAVVQNEQFF. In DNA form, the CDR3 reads TGTGCCAGCAGCTTAGCCGTAGTACAGAATGAGCAGTTCTTC.

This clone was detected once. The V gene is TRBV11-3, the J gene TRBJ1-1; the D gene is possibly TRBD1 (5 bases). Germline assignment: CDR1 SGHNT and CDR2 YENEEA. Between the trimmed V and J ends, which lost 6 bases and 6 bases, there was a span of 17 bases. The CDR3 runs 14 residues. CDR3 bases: TGTGCCAGCAGTGGGGGACGTAGATGGGCTGAAGCTTTCTTT. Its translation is CASSGGRRWAEAFF.